A selection of T cell receptor beta chains follows, all from one sample in a study of radiation and T cells in renal cell carcinoma. Sequencing used immunoSEQ multiplex PCR; TCRdb keeps in-frame clones, though not all of them. The sample has about 150,000 clones; approximately 90% are singletons. The specimen was blood, collected from a patient whose treatment included radiotherapy and nephrectomy. The receptors come from a woman in her fifties or sixties with renal cell carcinoma. Each CDR3 is given with its conserved first and last residue. The D gene is left open where the match is weak. Size is stated for part of the rows, as once, few or many counts, or as a class when the clone is expanded.

d_call: -
v_call: TRBV5-1
j_call: TRBJ2-3
clone_size: -
cdr3_aa: CASTPEYSTDTQYF
cdr3_nt: TGCGCCAGCACCCCGGAATATAGCACAGATACGCAGTATTTT

d_call: -
v_call: TRBV7-9
j_call: TRBJ2-7
clone_size: -
cdr3_aa: CASSQKRWQGTYEQYF
cdr3_nt: TGTGCCAGCAGCCAGAAAAGGTGGCAGGGAACCTACGAGCAGTACTTC

d_call: -
v_call: TRBV6-5
j_call: TRBJ2-7
clone_size: -
cdr3_aa: CASSYSVNYEQYF
cdr3_nt: TGTGCCAGCAGTTACTCGGTCAACTACGAGCAGTACTTC

d_call: -
v_call: TRBV28
j_call: TRBJ1-4
clone_size: -
cdr3_aa: CASSIPNRAGNEKLFF
cdr3_nt: TGTGCCAGCAGTATACCAAACAGGGCGGGTAATGAAAAACTGTTTTTT

d_call: -
v_call: TRBV18
j_call: TRBJ2-2
clone_size: few
cdr3_aa: CASSPGRINTGELFF
cdr3_nt: TGTGCCAGCTCACCGGGCAGAATCAACACCGGGGAGCTGTTTTTT

d_call: TRBD1
v_call: TRBV25-1
j_call: TRBJ1-2
clone_size: -
cdr3_aa: CASSEYMGDRDGYTF
cdr3_nt: TGTGCCAGCAGTGAATATATGGGGGACAGGGATGGCTACACCTTC

d_call: TRBD1
v_call: TRBV15
j_call: TRBJ1-5
clone_size: -
cdr3_aa: CATSQFGTGIQPQHF
cdr3_nt: TGTGCCACCAGCCAGTTTGGGACAGGGATTCAGCCCCAGCATTTT

d_call: TRBD2
v_call: TRBV10-3
j_call: TRBJ2-3
clone_size: -
cdr3_aa: CAISGTSPDTQYF
cdr3_nt: TGTGCCATCAGCGGGACTAGCCCAGATACGCAGTATTTT

d_call: -
v_call: TRBV7-9
j_call: TRBJ2-2
clone_size: -
cdr3_aa: CASSLSGTRRELFF
cdr3_nt: TGTGCCAGCAGCTTATCGGGAACCCGAAGAGAGCTGTTTTTT

d_call: -
v_call: TRBV7-9
j_call: TRBJ1-1
clone_size: -
cdr3_aa: CASSSSGPGKEAFF
cdr3_nt: TGTGCCAGCAGCTCGAGCGGGCCGGGGAAGGAAGCTTTCTTT

d_call: -
v_call: TRBV10-2
j_call: TRBJ1-1
clone_size: -
cdr3_aa: CASTEGTPNEAFF
cdr3_nt: TGCGCCAGCACGGAAGGGACTCCTAATGAAGCTTTCTTT

d_call: -
v_call: TRBV9
j_call: TRBJ1-1
clone_size: -
cdr3_aa: CASSVDSRSEAFF
cdr3_nt: TGTGCCAGCAGCGTAGACAGTCGATCTGAAGCTTTCTTT

d_call: -
v_call: TRBV5-1
j_call: TRBJ1-2
clone_size: -
cdr3_aa: CASSLSGNYGYTF
cdr3_nt: TGCGCCAGCAGCTTAAGTGGCAACTATGGCTACACCTTC

d_call: -
v_call: TRBV15
j_call: TRBJ1-2
clone_size: -
cdr3_aa: CATSRDLPSAIYGYTF
cdr3_nt: TGTGCCACCAGCAGAGATCTCCCCTCAGCGATCTATGGCTACACCTTC

d_call: -
v_call: TRBV9
j_call: TRBJ2-2
clone_size: -
cdr3_aa: CASSPPRRTNTGELFF
cdr3_nt: TGTGCCAGCAGCCCTCCTCGGAGAACGAACACCGGGGAGCTGTTTTTT

d_call: -
v_call: TRBV2
j_call: TRBJ2-5
clone_size: -
cdr3_aa: CASGEHQETQYF
cdr3_nt: TGTGCCAGCGGGGAGCACCAAGAGACCCAGTACTTC

d_call: TRBD1
v_call: TRBV7-2
j_call: TRBJ1-1
clone_size: -
cdr3_aa: CASSSRTGRNTEAFF
cdr3_nt: TGTGCCAGCAGCTCCAGGACAGGGAGGAACACTGAAGCTTTCTTT

d_call: TRBD2
v_call: TRBV11-2
j_call: TRBJ2-7
clone_size: -
cdr3_aa: CASSPLLGGAGEQYF
cdr3_nt: TGTGCCAGCAGTCCTCTCCTCGGGGGGGCGGGAGAGCAGTACTTC